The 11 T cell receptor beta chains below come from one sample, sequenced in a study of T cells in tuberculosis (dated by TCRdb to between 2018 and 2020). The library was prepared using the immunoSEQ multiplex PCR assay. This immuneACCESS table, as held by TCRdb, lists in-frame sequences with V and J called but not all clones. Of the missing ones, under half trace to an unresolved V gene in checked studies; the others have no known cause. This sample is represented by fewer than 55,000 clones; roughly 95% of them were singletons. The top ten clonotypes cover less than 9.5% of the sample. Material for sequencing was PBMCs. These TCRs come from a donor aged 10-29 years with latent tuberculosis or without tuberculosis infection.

The CDR3 DNA follows: TGCGCCAGCAGCTTAGCGGCTAGCGCCTACACCGGGGAGCTGTTTTTT. Protein product: CASSLAASAYTGELFF. This chain links TRBV5-1 with TRBJ2-2; D may be TRBD2 (6 bases). V lost 2 bases and J 3 bases, leaving 14 bases between the germline ends. The CDR3 extends over 16 amino acids. Germline CDR1 and CDR2: SGHRS and YFSETQ. The variable domain in full, with the rest retrieved from reference TRBV5-1 and TRBJ2-2, is KAGVTQTPRYLIKTRGQQVTLSCSPISGHRSVSWYQQTPGQGLQFLFEYFSETQRNKGNFPGRFSGRQFSNSRSEMNVSTLELGDSALYLCASSLAASAYTGELFFGEGSRLTVL.

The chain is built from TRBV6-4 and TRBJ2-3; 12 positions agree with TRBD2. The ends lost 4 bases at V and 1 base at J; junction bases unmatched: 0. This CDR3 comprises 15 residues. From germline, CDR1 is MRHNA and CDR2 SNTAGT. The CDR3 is CASSGTSGGTDTQYF. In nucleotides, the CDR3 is TGTGCCAGCAGTGGGACTAGCGGGGGCACAGATACGCAGTATTTT.

CDR3 nucleotide sequence: TGTGCCAGCAGTGAAGAGGGACTCCAGCCCCAGCATTTT. Protein: CASSEEGLQPQHF. V and J are TRBV2 and TRBJ1-5; D is possibly TRBD1 (5 bases). The V gene's germline CDR1 is SNHLY and CDR2 FYNNEI. The CDR3 covers 13 residues. Trimming removed 1 base from V and 7 bases from J, with 8 bases in between.

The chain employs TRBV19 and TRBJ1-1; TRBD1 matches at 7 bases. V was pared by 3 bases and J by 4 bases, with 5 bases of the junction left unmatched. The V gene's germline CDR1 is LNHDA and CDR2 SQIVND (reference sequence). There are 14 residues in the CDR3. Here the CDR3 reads CASSMMAGGTEAFF. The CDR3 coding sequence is TGTGCCAGTAGTATGATGGCAGGGGGCACTGAAGCTTTCTTT.

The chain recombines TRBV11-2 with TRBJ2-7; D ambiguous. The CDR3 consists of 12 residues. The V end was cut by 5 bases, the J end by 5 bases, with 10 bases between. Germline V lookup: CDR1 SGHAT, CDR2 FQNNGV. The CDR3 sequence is CASSPMANEQYF. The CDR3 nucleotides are TGTGCCAGCAGCCCCATGGCCAACGAGCAGTACTTC.

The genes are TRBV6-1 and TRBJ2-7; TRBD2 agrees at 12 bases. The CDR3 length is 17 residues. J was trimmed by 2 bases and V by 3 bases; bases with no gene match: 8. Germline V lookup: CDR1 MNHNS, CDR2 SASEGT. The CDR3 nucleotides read TGTGCCAGCAGTGAGGGAGGACTAGCGGGATTCACCTACGAGCAGTACTTC. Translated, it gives CASSEGGLAGFTYEQYF.

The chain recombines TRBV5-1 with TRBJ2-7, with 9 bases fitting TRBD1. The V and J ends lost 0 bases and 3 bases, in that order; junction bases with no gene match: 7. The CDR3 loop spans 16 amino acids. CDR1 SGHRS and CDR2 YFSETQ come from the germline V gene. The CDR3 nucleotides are TGCGCCAGCAGCTTGGGGCGGACAGGGGTATTCTACGAGCAGTACTTC. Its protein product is CASSLGRTGVFYEQYF.

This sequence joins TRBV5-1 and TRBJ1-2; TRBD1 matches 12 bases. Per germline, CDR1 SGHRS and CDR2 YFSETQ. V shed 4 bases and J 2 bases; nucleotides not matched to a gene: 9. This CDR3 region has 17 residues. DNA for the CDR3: TGCGCCAGCAGCGGAGGGACAGGGGGCGTTCGGAACTATGGCTACACCTTC. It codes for CASSGGTGGVRNYGYTF.

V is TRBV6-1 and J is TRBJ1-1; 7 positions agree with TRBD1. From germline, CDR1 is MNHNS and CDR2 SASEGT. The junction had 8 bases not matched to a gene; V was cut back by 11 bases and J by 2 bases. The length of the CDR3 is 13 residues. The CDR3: CASRRGRNTEAFF. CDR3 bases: TGTGCCTCTAGAAGGGGGCGCAACACTGAAGCTTTCTTT.

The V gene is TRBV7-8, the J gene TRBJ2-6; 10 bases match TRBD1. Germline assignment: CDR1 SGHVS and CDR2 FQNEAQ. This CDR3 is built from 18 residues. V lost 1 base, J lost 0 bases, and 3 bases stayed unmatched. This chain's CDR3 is CASSLGTGGFSGANVLTF. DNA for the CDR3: TGTGCCAGCAGCTTAGGGACAGGGGGTTTCTCTGGGGCCAACGTCCTGACTTTC.

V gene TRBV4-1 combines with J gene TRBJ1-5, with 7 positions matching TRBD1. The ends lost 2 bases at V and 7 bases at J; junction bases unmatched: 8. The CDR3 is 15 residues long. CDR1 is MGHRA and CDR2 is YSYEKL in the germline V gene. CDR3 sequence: CASSQPDRAQQPQHF. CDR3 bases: TGCGCCAGCAGCCAACCAGACAGGGCACAACAGCCCCAGCATTTT.